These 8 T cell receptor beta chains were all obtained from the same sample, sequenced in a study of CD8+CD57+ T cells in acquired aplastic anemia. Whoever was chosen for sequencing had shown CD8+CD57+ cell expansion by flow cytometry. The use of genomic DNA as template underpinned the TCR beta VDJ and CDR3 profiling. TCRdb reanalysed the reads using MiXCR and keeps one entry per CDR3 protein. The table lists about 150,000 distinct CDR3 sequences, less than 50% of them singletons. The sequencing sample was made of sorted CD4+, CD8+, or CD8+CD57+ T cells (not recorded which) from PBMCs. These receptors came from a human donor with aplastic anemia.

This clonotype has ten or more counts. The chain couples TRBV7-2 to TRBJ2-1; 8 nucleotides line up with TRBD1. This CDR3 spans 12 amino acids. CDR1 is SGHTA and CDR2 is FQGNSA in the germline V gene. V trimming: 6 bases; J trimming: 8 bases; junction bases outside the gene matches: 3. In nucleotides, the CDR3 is TGTGCCAGCAGTAAACAGGGGGATGAGCAGTTCTTC. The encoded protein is CASSKQGDEQFF.

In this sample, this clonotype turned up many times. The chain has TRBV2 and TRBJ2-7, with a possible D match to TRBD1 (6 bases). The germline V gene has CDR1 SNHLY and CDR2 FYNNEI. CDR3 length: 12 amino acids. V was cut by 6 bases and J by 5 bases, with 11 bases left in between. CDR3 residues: CASSRGQNEQYF. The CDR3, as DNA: TGTGCCAGCAGCCGAGGACAGAACGAGCAGTACTTC.

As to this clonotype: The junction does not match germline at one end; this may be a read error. The CDR3 loop is CASTGGYGQVYEQYF. The CDR3 nucleotides are TGTGCTAGCACCGGGGGGTATGGACAGGTCTACGAGCAGTACTTC. The gene calls are TRBV7-7 and TRBJ2-7, with D tentatively TRBD1 or TRBD2 (7 bases each). The CDR3 is made up of 15 amino acids. Germline V gene sequence: CDR1 SSHAT, CDR2 FNYEAQ (reference sequence).

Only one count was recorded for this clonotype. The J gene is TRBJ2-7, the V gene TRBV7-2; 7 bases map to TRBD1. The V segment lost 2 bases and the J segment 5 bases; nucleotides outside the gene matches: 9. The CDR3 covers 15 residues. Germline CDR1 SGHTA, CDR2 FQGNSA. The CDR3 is CASSLSRTGGHEQYF. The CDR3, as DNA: TGTGCCAGCAGCTTATCCCGGACAGGCGGTCACGAGCAGTACTTC.

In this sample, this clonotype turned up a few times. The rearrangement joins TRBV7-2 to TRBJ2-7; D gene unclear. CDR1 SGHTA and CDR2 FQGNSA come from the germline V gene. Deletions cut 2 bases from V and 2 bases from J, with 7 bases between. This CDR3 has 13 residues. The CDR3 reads CASSLTRTYEQYF. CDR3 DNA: TGTGCCAGCAGCTTAACGCGTACCTACGAGCAGTACTTC.

The DNA for the CDR3 is TGCAGTGCTAGGGACAGGAGGGTCAGTGAAAAACTGTTTTTT. This encodes CSARDRRVSEKLFF. The chain has TRBV20-1 and TRBJ1-4, with TRBD1 matching over 7 bases. V lost 3 bases and J lost 7; bases outside the gene matches: 8. Per the germline V gene, CDR1 is DFQATT and CDR2 is SNEGSKA (reference sequence). The CDR3 length is 14 residues.

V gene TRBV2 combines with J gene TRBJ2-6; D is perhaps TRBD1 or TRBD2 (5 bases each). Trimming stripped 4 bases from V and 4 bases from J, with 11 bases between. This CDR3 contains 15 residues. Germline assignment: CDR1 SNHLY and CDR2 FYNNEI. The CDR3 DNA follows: TGTGCCAGCAGTGGTCAAGGGACCGGGGCCAACGTCCTGACTTTC. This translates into CASSGQGTGANVLTF.

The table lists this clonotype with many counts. The CDR3 loop reads CASSQGGQDINEQFF. The DNA for the CDR3 is TGCGCCAGCAGCCAAGGGGGACAGGACATCAATGAGCAGTTCTTC. This sequence joins TRBV4-1 and TRBJ2-1; 8 bases fit TRBD1. This CDR3 is built from 15 residues. V gave up 1 base and J gave up 6 bases; unmatched junction bases: 5. CDR1 and CDR2 (germline): MGHRA, YSYEKL.